These T cell receptor beta chains were read from a single sample in a study of CD8+ T cells in alopecia areata. Profiled with immunoSEQ multiplex PCR; TCRdb holds only in-frame clones, not every one. The table lists hundreds of thousands of clones, under 80% of them singletons. The specimen comprised CD4+ T cells sorted from blood, sampled at week 0. These receptors were taken from a human donor with alopecia areata. The CDR3 runs from the conserved cysteine through the conserved F or W. The D gene is left open where the match is weak. Clone size appears in some rows only: once, few, many, or a class for an expanded clone.

clone size,V gene,D gene,J gene,CDR3 DNA,CDR3 protein
once,TRBV30,NA,TRBJ2-7,TGTGCCTGGAGTCCCAGGGCAAGCTACGAGCAGTACTTC,CAWSPRASYEQYF
many,TRBV5-1,TRBD1,TRBJ2-1,TGCGCCAGCAGCTTTACCGGGACAGGGGCCAATGAGCAGTTCTTC,CASSFTGTGANEQFF
NA,TRBV30,NA,TRBJ1-2,TGTGCCTGGAGTCCGGCCTTGGGTTCCGGCTACACCTTC,CAWSPALGSGYTF
few,TRBV29-1,NA,TRBJ1-2,TGCAGCGTAGGGACCGAAGAACGCTTC,CSVGTEERF
NA,TRBV6-6,TRBD1,TRBJ1-5,TGTGCCAGCAGGATCCTAGGGGGCCAGGGGCAGCCCCAGCATTTT,CASRILGGQGQPQHF
NA,TRBV29-1,NA,TRBJ2-5,TGCAGCGGAGCCTCTCCGGGGGAGACCCAGTACTTC,CSGASPGETQYF
few,TRBV7-2,NA,TRBJ1-4,TGTGCCAGCAGCTTAGGGGGTTTGGCTAATGAAAAACTGTTTTTT,CASSLGGLANEKLFF
NA,TRBV12-5,NA,TRBJ2-5,TGTGCTAGTGGCCCTGGACGGATGCAAGAGACCCAGTACTTC,CASGPGRMQETQYF
NA,TRBV5-1,NA,TRBJ1-2,TGCGCCAGCAGCTTAAAATCGGCCGGTGGCTACACCTTC,CASSLKSAGGYTF
NA,TRBV2,NA,TRBJ1-5,TGTGCCAGCAGCAGGCGCAGCAATCAGCCCCAGCATTTT,CASSRRSNQPQHF
few,TRBV14,NA,TRBJ1-2,TGTGCCAGCAGCCAAGATGCCCGGGACCCATGCTACACCTTC,CASSQDARDPCYTF
NA,TRBV2,TRBD1,TRBJ1-2,TGTGCCAGCGGAAAAGAGACGGGACAGGGTGATGGCTACACCTTC,CASGKETGQGDGYTF
NA,TRBV30,TRBD1,TRBJ2-3,TGTGCCTGGCGGACAGGGGGATTAGATACGCAGTATTTT,CAWRTGGLDTQYF
NA,TRBV29-1,NA,TRBJ1-1,TGCAGCGTTGAAGAGTTTCGTGGCAGGACGAAGACTGAAGCTTTCTTT,CSVEEFRGRTKTEAFF
NA,TRBV30,TRBD1,TRBJ2-3,TGTGCCTTGGACAGGACCAACACAGATACGCAGTATTTT,CALDRTNTDTQYF
NA,TRBV7-2,NA,TRBJ1-5,TGTGCCAGCCTCTTGGTGGGGAATAGCAATCAGCCCCAGCATTTT,CASLLVGNSNQPQHF
NA,TRBV11-1,NA,TRBJ1-6,TGTGCCAGCAGCCGGGTTAATTCACCCCTCCACTTT,CASSRVNSPLHF
few,TRBV29-1,NA,TRBJ1-2,TGCAGCGTTCAGGGGAACTATGGCTACACCTTC,CSVQGNYGYTF
NA,TRBV5-1,TRBD2,TRBJ2-5,TGCGCCAGCAGCTTGGCCCTCACTAGCGGGGGAGAGACCCAGTACTTC,CASSLALTSGGETQYF
NA,TRBV29-1,NA,TRBJ2-2,TGCAGCGGCAGGGAATCGGGGGAGCTGTTTTTT,CSGRESGELFF
NA,TRBV9,NA,TRBJ1-6,TGTGCCAGCAGCCCCCGGGCAGCCTATAATTCACCCCTCCACTTT,CASSPRAAYNSPLHF
NA,TRBV30,TRBD1,TRBJ2-2,TGTGCCTGGAGGCGCGGGACAGGGACCACCGGGGAGCTGTTTTTT,CAWRRGTGTTGELFF
NA,TRBV7-3,TRBD1,TRBJ2-3,TGTGCCAGCAGCTTAGGAGGGGGACAGGGCATTCCCGATACGCAGTATTTT,CASSLGGGQGIPDTQYF
NA,TRBV19,NA,TRBJ1-5,TGTGCCAGTAGTATTAAGGCAGGCAATCAGCCCCAGCATTTT,CASSIKAGNQPQHF
NA,TRBV30,NA,TRBJ1-5,TGTGCCTGGGACACGGGCATCCTCCCCAATCAGCCCCAGCATTTT,CAWDTGILPNQPQHF
NA,TRBV6-6,NA,TRBJ1-6,TGTGCCAGCAAGGGGGTGGATAATTCACCCCTCCACTTT,CASKGVDNSPLHF
NA,TRBV10-3,TRBD1,TRBJ1-5,TGTGCCATCAGAGCGGGACAGGGGGTTGGACAGCCCCAGCATTTT,CAIRAGQGVGQPQHF
NA,TRBV11-1,NA,TRBJ2-5,TGTGCCAGCAGCTTATTAGCGGTCCAAGAGACCCAGTACTTC,CASSLLAVQETQYF
NA,TRBV27,NA,TRBJ2-1,TGTGCCAGCAGTTCCCGACGGACATCGATTTACAATGAGCAGTTCTTC,CASSSRRTSIYNEQFF
NA,TRBV25-1,TRBD1,TRBJ1-2,TGTGCCAGCAGTGACAGGACAGGGGGAATGAATGGCTACACCTTC,CASSDRTGGMNGYTF
once,TRBV25-1,TRBD2,TRBJ2-1,TGTGCCAGCAGTGAGGTAGCGGGGATAAGTGAGCAGTTCTTC,CASSEVAGISEQFF
NA,TRBV5-6,TRBD1,TRBJ2-1,TGTGCCAGCAGCCCTGGTGGGACAGGGTTTCAGAATGAGCAGTTCTTC,CASSPGGTGFQNEQFF
NA,TRBV6-5,TRBD1,TRBJ2-4,TGTGCCAGCAGCCCGGCGACAGGGAATAAAAACATTCAGTACTTC,CASSPATGNKNIQYF
NA,TRBV5-1,NA,TRBJ2-3,TGCGCCAGCAGCTCGGGTGTGGATACGCAGTATTTT,CASSSGVDTQYF
NA,TRBV6-5,NA,TRBJ2-3,TGTGCCAGCAGTTATTCTCAGATCCCAGATACGCAGTATTTT,CASSYSQIPDTQYF
NA,TRBV6-6,TRBD2,TRBJ2-7,TGTGCCAGCAGTTCCCCCGGACTAGCGGACTACGAGCAGTACTTC,CASSSPGLADYEQYF
NA,TRBV30,NA,TRBJ2-3,TGTGCCTGGAGTCGCGTTCCTGGGGATACGCAGTATTTT,CAWSRVPGDTQYF
NA,TRBV7-6,NA,TRBJ1-5,TGTGCCAGCAGCTTAGGTTCCGGACCGTATAGCAATCAGCCCCAGCATTTT,CASSLGSGPYSNQPQHF
NA,TRBV11-2,TRBD2,TRBJ2-7,TGTGCCAGCAGCACTAGCGGGGGCCTTTACTACGAGCAGTACTTC,CASSTSGGLYYEQYF
NA,TRBV14,NA,TRBJ2-7,TGTGCCAGCAGCCTTCAGGGTATCTCCTACGAGCAGTACTTC,CASSLQGISYEQYF
NA,TRBV7-2,NA,TRBJ2-7,TGTGCCAGCAGCCTTTCGGCGCGAAACTCCTACGAGCAGTACTTC,CASSLSARNSYEQYF
NA,TRBV6-5,NA,TRBJ2-1,TGTGCCAGCAGTTACGGACAGTACAATGAGCAGTTCTTC,CASSYGQYNEQFF
NA,TRBV7-6,NA,TRBJ1-6,TGTGCCAGCAGCTCCCAGACAGGCTCACCCCTCCACTTT,CASSSQTGSPLHF
NA,TRBV10-3,NA,TRBJ2-3,TGTGCCATCAGTGAGCCGGGAGAAATGATAGATACGCAGTATTTT,CAISEPGEMIDTQYF
once,TRBV6-5,TRBD1,TRBJ2-7,TGTGCCAGCAGCCAACGACAGGGACCAGACGAGCAGTACTTC,CASSQRQGPDEQYF
NA,TRBV9,NA,TRBJ2-5,TGTGCCAGCAGCGTAGGGGGACACCCGCGGGGAGAGACCCAGTACTTC,CASSVGGHPRGETQYF
NA,TRBV29-1,NA,TRBJ2-7,TGCAGCGCGGGGGATGACGAGCAGTACTTC,CSAGDDEQYF
NA,TRBV30,TRBD1,TRBJ1-5,TGTGCCTGGCAGGGGGGTGGCAATCAGCCCCAGCATTTT,CAWQGGGNQPQHF
NA,TRBV27,NA,TRBJ2-5,TGTGCCAGCAGTTTCCATGACGCGGGGCCGACCCAGTACTTC,CASSFHDAGPTQYF
NA,TRBV5-1,NA,TRBJ2-5,TGCGCCAGCAGCTTGACTAGCTCCCAAGAGACCCAGTACTTC,CASSLTSSQETQYF
NA,TRBV7-2,NA,TRBJ1-2,TGTGCCAGCAGCTTACCCCCGAACGGTTTCGGCTACACCTTC,CASSLPPNGFGYTF
NA,TRBV6-5,NA,TRBJ1-1,TGTGCCAGCAGTCCTCGACCGGGCACTGAAGCTTTCTTT,CASSPRPGTEAFF
few,TRBV27,TRBD2,TRBJ2-7,TGTGCCAGCAGTTTATCTTGGCGTGCGGGGGGCTACGAGCAGTACTTC,CASSLSWRAGGYEQYF
NA,TRBV30,NA,TRBJ2-1,TGTGCCTGGAGTAAAAACGAGCAGTTCTTC,CAWSKNEQFF
NA,TRBV15,TRBD1,TRBJ2-4,TGTGCCACCAGCAGTGGGACAGGGGCAGTAAACATTCAGTACTTC,CATSSGTGAVNIQYF